Listed below are T cell receptor beta chains from one sample, sequenced in a study of Ad26.COV2.S vaccination and SARS-CoV-2 variants. This table comes from immunoSEQ multiplex PCR, and its TCRdb copy is limited to in-frame clones, with some not included. The table has about 350,000 clones, around 88% seen once. Material: peripheral blood, obtained in a trial of Ad26.COV2.S vaccine versus placebo. Receptor source: a person between 18 and 60 years old who received the Ad26.COV2.S COVID-19 vaccine or a placebo. Each CDR3 is given with its conserved first and last residue. The D gene is left open where the match is weak. The listing skips clone size in some rows; elsewhere it reads once, few, many or a size class.

J | V | size | D | DNA | CDR3
TRBJ1-6 | TRBV28 | . | . | TGTGCCAGCAGTCCGGGGAATAATTCACCCCTCCACTTT | CASSPGNNSPLHF
TRBJ2-2 | TRBV5-1 | . | TRBD1 | TGCGCCAGCAGCTTGGCCGTAGGACAGGGGAACACCGGGGAGCTGTTTTTT | CASSLAVGQGNTGELFF
TRBJ2-3 | TRBV9 | . | TRBD2 | TGTGCCAGCAGCTTCCTGGGGGGGAGCACAGATACGCAGTATTTT | CASSFLGGSTDTQYF
TRBJ2-5 | TRBV10-2 | . | . | TGCGCCAGCAGCGAAGGACAGCAAGAGACCCAGTACTTC | CASSEGQQETQYF
TRBJ1-2 | TRBV19 | . | TRBD1 | TGTGCCAGTAGTCCCCCCGGGACAGCACTATTTGGCTACACCTTC | CASSPPGTALFGYTF
TRBJ1-2 | TRBV3-1/TRBV3-2 | . | TRBD1 | TGTGCCAGCAGCCAGAACCGGGACAGGGTCCATGGCTACACCTTC | CASSQNRDRVHGYTF
TRBJ1-4 | TRBV7-8 | . | . | TGTGCCAGCAGCCGAACAGGAAGCTTGAATGAAAAACTGTTTTTT | CASSRTGSLNEKLFF
TRBJ1-2 | TRBV4-3 | . | . | TGCGCCAGCAGCCGGGTCCAGGGCAAGGGTGGCTACACCTTC | CASSRVQGKGGYTF
TRBJ2-1 | TRBV19 | . | . | TGTGCCAGTAGTATATGGGGGAGCTACAATGAGCAGTTCTTC | CASSIWGSYNEQFF
TRBJ2-7 | TRBV18 | . | TRBD2 | TGTGCCAGCTCACCAGGGCGGGAGGTTTACGAGCAGTACTTC | CASSPGREVYEQYF
TRBJ2-5 | TRBV7-9 | . | . | TGTGCCAGCAGCCGTACCTCAGGGAGAGAGACCCAGTACTTC | CASSRTSGRETQYF
TRBJ1-5 | TRBV6-4 | . | . | TGTGCCAGCAGTCCCGACTCCGACGGCTCGCCCCAGCATTTT | CASSPDSDGSPQHF
TRBJ2-5 | TRBV29-1 | . | TRBD2 | TGCAGCTCATCTCCCGGGACTAGTAAGTGGGAGACCCAGTACTTC | CSSSPGTSKWETQYF
TRBJ1-1 | TRBV29-1 | once | TRBD1 | TGCAGCCACCGCGGGCAGGGGGCGATGAACACTGAAGCTTTCTTT | CSHRGQGAMNTEAFF
TRBJ1-1 | TRBV4-2 | . | . | TGTGCCAGCAGCCAAGAGGGGTGGATGAACACTGAAGCTTTCTTT | CASSQEGWMNTEAFF
TRBJ2-1 | TRBV2 | . | TRBD1 | TGTGCCAGCAGACCTACAGGGGTGGTGCAGTTCTTC | CASRPTGVVQFF
TRBJ2-7 | TRBV27 | . | TRBD1 | TGTGCCAGCAGTTTGACAGGGGCCTACGAGCAGTACTTC | CASSLTGAYEQYF
TRBJ2-6 | TRBV2 | . | . | TGTGCCAGCAGTGCTGGGGCCAACGTCCTGACTTTC | CASSAGANVLTF
TRBJ2-1 | TRBV6-2/TRBV6-3 | few | . | TGTGCCAGCAGTTATCTCTACAGGCCGTACAATGAGCAGTTCTTC | CASSYLYRPYNEQFF
TRBJ1-1 | TRBV12-3/TRBV12-4 | . | . | TGTGCCAGCAGTAGGACAGAGAACACTGAAGCTTTCTTT | CASSRTENTEAFF
TRBJ2-3 | TRBV4-1 | . | . | TGCGCCAGCAGCCAAGGAGACCCAGGACAGAGCACAGATACGCAGTATTTT | CASSQGDPGQSTDTQYF
TRBJ2-1 | TRBV24-1 | . | . | TGTGCCACCAGTGATTTGGAGGGGACAGAGCAGTTCTTC | CATSDLEGTEQFF
TRBJ1-2 | TRBV27 | . | . | TGTGCCAGCAGTCAGCTATGGGGCACTAACTATGGCTACACCTTC | CASSQLWGTNYGYTF